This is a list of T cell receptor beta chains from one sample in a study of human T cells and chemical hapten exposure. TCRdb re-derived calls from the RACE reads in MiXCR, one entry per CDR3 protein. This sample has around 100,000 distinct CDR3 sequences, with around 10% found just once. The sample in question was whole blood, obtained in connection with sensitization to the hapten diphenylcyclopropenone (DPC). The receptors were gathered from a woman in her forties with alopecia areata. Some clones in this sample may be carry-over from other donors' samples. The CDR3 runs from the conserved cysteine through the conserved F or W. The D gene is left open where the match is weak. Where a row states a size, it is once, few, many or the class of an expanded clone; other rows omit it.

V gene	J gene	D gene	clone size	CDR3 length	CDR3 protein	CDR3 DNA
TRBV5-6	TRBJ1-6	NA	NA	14	CASSSTAYNSPLHF	TGTGCCAGCAGCTCGACAGCCTATAATTCACCCCTCCACTTT
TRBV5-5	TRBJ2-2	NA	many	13	CASSPSTTGELFF	TGTGCCAGCAGCCCGAGCACCACCGGGGAGCTGTTTTTT
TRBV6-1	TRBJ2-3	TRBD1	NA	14	CASSKTGDTDTQYF	TGTGCCAGCAGTAAGACAGGGGACACAGATACGCAGTATTTT
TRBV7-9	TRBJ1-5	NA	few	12	CASSNVDQPQHF	TGTGCCAGCAGCAACGTGGATCAGCCCCAGCATTTT
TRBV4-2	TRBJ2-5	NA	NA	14	CASSLRGGGETQYF	TGTGCCAGCAGCCTTAGGGGGGGAGGCGAGACCCAGTACTTC
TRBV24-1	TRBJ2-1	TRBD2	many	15	CATSDPAGPYNEQFF	TGTGCCACCAGTGATCCAGCGGGGCCCTACAATGAGCAGTTCTTC
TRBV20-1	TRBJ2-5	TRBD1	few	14	CSAQDRGRRETQYF	TGCAGTGCTCAGGACAGGGGCAGACGGGAGACCCAGTACTTC
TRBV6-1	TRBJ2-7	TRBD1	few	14	CASSRGQEGYEQYF	TGTGCCAGCAGTAGGGGACAGGAGGGCTACGAGCAGTACTTC
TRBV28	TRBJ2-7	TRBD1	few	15	CASSGSGQGPYEQYF	TGTGCCAGCAGTGGGTCGGGACAGGGACCCTACGAGCAGTACTTC
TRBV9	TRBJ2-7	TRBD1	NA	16	CASSVGPGTGDNEQYF	TGTGCCAGCAGCGTAGGCCCCGGGACAGGGGACAACGAGCAGTACTTC
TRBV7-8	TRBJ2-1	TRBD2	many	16	CASSPLAGAPHNEQFF	TGTGCCAGCAGCCCCCTGGCGGGAGCCCCTCACAATGAGCAGTTCTTC
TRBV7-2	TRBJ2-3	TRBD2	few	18	CASSSTVLREFGTDTQYF	TGTGCCAGCAGCTCCACCGTATTGCGGGAGTTTGGCACAGATACGCAGTATTTT
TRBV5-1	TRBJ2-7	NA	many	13	CASSLTNSYEQYF	TGCGCCAGCAGCTTGACTAACTCCTACGAGCAGTACTTC
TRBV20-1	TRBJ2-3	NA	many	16	CSARDRQGTSTDTQYF	TGCAGTGCTAGAGATCGGCAGGGCACTAGCACAGATACGCAGTATTTT
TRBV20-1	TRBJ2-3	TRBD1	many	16	CSARASDRGPTDTQYF	TGCAGTGCTAGAGCTTCGGACAGGGGGCCTACAGATACGCAGTATTTT
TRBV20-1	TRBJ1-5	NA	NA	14	CSASGANGNQPQHF	TGCAGTGCTAGTGGTGCGAACGGCAATCAGCCCCAGCATTTT
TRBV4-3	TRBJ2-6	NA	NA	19	CASSQDRADSSAGANVLTF	TGCGCCAGCAGCCAAGATCGGGCAGATTCGTCGGCTGGGGCCAACGTCCTGACTTTC
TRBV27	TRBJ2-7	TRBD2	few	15	CASSWGTSGKGEQYF	TGTGCCAGCAGTTGGGGGACTAGCGGGAAGGGTGAGCAGTACTTC
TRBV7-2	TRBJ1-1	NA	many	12	CASSPYDRYAFF	TGTGCCAGCAGCCCATACGACAGGTACGCTTTCTTT